These 5 T cell receptor beta chains originate from one sample sequenced in a study of blood T cell repertoires in COVID-19. Sequenced by immunoSEQ multiplex PCR; TCRdb stores in-frame clones only, minus some. The profile covers about 170,000 clones, with around 87% appearing a single time and about 2.6% taken by the ten largest. Sequenced: peripheral blood. All receptors come from a woman aged 80 or older with COVID-19, enrolled during active disease.

The rearrangement uses TRBV18 and TRBJ2-1; 8 nucleotides match TRBD1. This CDR3 is built from 16 residues. The junction had 8 bases not matched to a gene; V was cut back by 3 bases and J by 4 bases. Germline V CDR1 and CDR2: KGHSH, LQKENI. The CDR3 protein is CASSPPPGGRYNEQFF. The CDR3 nucleotides read TGTGCCAGCTCACCGCCGCCAGGGGGCAGGTACAATGAGCAGTTCTTC.

V usage is TRBV5-6 and J usage is TRBJ1-4, with unresolved D. The CDR3 has 14 residues. Deletions cut 3 bases from V and 4 bases from J, with 10 bases between. Germline loops: CDR1 SGHDT, CDR2 YYEEEE. The CDR3 sequence: CASSSRGNNEKLFF. The CDR3 nucleotides read TGTGCCAGCAGCTCCCGAGGCAATAATGAAAAACTGTTTTTT.

The chain employs TRBV6-1 and TRBJ2-1; 10 bases map to TRBD2. Germline assignment: CDR1 MNHNS and CDR2 SASEGT. After removal of 3 bases from V and 7 bases from J, the junction contained 6 bases not matched to a gene. This CDR3 spans 15 amino acids. The CDR3 DNA reads as TGTGCCAGCAGTGACCCGGGACTAGCGATGAATGAGCAGTTCTTC. It yields the protein CASSDPGLAMNEQFF.

The rearrangement uses TRBV29-1 and TRBJ2-3, with a tentative D call TRBD2 (6 bases). This CDR3 contains 11 residues. V was cut by 7 bases and J by 3 bases, with 8 bases left in between. The germline CDR1 and CDR2 sequences are SQVTM and ANQGSEA. The CDR3 sequence: CSGGETDTQYF. The DNA of the CDR3 is TGCAGCGGGGGGGAGACAGATACGCAGTATTTT.

J is TRBJ1-6 and V is TRBV4-3; 7 nucleotides match TRBD1. V shed 4 bases, J shed 7 bases, and the junction held 4 bases outside the gene matches. This CDR3 comprises 14 residues. CDR1 LGHNA and CDR2 YSLEER come from the germline V gene. The CDR3 sequence is CASSPDRVNSPLHF. The CDR3 DNA reads as TGCGCCAGCAGCCCAGACAGGGTGAATTCACCCCTCCACTTT.